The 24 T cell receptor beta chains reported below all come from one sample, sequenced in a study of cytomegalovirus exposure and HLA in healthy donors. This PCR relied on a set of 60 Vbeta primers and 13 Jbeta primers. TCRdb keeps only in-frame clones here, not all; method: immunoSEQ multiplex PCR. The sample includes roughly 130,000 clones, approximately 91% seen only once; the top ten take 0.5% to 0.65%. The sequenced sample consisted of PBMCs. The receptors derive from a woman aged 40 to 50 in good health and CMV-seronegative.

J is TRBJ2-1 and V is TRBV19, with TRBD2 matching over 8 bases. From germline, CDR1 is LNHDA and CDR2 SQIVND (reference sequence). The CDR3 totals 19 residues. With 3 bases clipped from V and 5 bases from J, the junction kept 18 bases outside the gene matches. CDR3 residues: CASSIGAWSGGPGDNEQFF. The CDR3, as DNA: TGTGCCAGTAGTATCGGGGCCTGGTCGGGAGGGCCGGGCGACAATGAGCAGTTCTTC.

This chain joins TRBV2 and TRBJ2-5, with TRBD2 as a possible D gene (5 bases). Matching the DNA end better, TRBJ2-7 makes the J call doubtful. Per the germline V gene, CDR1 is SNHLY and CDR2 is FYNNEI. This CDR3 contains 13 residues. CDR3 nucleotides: TGTGCCAGCAGTGGAGGGTTTGCGGACGAGCAGTACTTC. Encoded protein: CASSGGFADEQYF.

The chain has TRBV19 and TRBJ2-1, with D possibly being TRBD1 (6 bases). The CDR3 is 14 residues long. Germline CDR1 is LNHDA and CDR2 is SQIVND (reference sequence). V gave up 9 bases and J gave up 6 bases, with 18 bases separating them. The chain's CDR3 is CASRTRGTSNEQFF. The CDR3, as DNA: TGTGCCAGCAGAACCAGGGGCACCAGCAATGAGCAGTTCTTC.

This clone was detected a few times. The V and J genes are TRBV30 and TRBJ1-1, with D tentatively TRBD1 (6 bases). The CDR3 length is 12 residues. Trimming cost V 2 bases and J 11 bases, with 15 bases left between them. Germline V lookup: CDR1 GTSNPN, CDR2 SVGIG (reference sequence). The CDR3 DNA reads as TGTGCCTGGAGTCGACCGGGGGGCGTGGCTTTCTTT. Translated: CAWSRPGGVAFF.

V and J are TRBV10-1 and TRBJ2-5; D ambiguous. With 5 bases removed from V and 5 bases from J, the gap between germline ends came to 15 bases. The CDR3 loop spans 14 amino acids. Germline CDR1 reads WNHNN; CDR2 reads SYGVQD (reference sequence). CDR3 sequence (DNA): TGCGCCAGCAGTCCAGCCTCGACATGGGAGACCCAGTACTTC. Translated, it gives CASSPASTWETQYF.

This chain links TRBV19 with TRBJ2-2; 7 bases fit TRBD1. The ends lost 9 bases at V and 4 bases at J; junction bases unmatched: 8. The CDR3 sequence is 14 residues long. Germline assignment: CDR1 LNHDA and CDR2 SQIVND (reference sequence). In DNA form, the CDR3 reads TGTGCCAGCGCAACAGGGGTGAGCACCGGGGAGCTGTTTTTT. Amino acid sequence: CASATGVSTGELFF.

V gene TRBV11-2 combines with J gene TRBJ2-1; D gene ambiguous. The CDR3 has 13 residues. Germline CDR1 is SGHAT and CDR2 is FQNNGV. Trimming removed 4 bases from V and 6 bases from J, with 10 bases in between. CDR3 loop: CASSSRLTNEQFF. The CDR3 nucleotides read TGTGCCAGCAGCTCCCGACTTACCAATGAGCAGTTCTTC.

CDR3 sequence reads: CAISEGSGRTYEQYF. DNA of the CDR3: TGTGCCATCAGTGAAGGTAGCGGGAGGACCTACGAGCAGTACTTC. The rearrangement uses TRBV10-3 and TRBJ2-7; 10 bases match TRBD2. Per germline, CDR1 ENHRY and CDR2 SYGVKD. Trimming removed 3 bases from V and 2 bases from J; junction bases left unmatched: 4. The CDR3 loop spans 15 amino acids.

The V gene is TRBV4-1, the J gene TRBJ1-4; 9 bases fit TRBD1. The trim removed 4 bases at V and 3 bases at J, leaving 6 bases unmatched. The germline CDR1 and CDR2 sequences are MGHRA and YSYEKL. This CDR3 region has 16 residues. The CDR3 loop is CASSRDRDMANEKLFF. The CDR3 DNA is TGCGCCAGCAGCCGGGACAGGGATATGGCTAATGAAAAACTGTTTTTT.

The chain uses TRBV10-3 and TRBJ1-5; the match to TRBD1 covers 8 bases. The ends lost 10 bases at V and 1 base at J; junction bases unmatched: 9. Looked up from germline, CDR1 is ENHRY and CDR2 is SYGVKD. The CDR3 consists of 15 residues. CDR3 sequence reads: CATLGTGGSNQPQHF. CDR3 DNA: TGTGCCACCCTTGGGACAGGCGGGAGCAATCAGCCCCAGCATTTT.

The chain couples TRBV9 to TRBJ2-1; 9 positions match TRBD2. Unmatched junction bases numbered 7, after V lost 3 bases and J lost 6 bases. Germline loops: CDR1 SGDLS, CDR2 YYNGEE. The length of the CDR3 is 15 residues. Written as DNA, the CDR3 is TGTGCCAGCAGCGGGGTAGCGGGAGTGTCCAATGAGCAGTTCTTC. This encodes CASSGVAGVSNEQFF.

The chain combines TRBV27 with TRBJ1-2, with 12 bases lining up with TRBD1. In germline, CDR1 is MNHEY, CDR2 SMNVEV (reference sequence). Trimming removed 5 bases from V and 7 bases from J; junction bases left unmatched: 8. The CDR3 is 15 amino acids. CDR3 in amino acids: CASSPWDRGQGGYTF. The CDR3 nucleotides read TGTGCCAGCAGTCCCTGGGACAGGGGGCAAGGTGGCTACACCTTC.

The CDR3 here is CASTLQGFTEAFF. In DNA, the CDR3 is TGTGCCAGCACCCTACAGGGGTTCACTGAAGCTTTCTTT. The genes are TRBV6-5 and TRBJ1-1; TRBD1 agrees at 7 bases. The CDR3 contains 13 residues. Germline assignment: CDR1 MNHEY and CDR2 SVGAGI. V was clipped by 7 bases and J by 4 bases; unmatched bases: 6.

In DNA form, the CDR3 reads TGTGCCAGCTCTTGGGCTCCTGGAAACACCATATATTTT. This sequence encodes CASSWAPGNTIYF. The V and J genes are TRBV9 and TRBJ1-3, with no clear D. Germline V lookup: CDR1 SGDLS, CDR2 YYNGEE. The CDR3 is 13 amino acids. V gave up 7 bases and J gave up 2 bases, with 10 bases separating them.

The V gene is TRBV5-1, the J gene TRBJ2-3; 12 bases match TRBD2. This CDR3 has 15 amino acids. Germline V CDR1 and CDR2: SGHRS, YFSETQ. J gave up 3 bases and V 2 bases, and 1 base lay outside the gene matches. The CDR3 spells CASSLLAGGTDTQYF. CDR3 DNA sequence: TGCGCCAGCAGCTTACTAGCGGGAGGAACAGATACGCAGTATTTT.

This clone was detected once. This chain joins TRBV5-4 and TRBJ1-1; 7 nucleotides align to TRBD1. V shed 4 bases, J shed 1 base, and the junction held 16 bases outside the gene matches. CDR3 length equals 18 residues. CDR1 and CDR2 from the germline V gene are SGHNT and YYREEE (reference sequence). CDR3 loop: CASSAWGLRDRKNTEAFF. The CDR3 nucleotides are TGTGCCAGCAGCGCATGGGGATTACGGGACAGAAAGAACACTGAAGCTTTCTTT.

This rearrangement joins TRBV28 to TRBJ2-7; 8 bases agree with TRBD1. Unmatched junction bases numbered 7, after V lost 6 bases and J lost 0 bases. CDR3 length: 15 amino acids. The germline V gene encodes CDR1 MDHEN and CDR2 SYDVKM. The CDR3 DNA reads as TGTGCCAGCAGCCAGCAGGGGGCTTACTCCTACGAGCAGTACTTC. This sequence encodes CASSQQGAYSYEQYF. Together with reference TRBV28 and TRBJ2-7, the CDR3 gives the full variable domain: DVKVTQSSRYLVKRTGEKVFLECVQDMDHENMFWYRQDPGLGLRLIYFSYDVKMKEKGDIPEGYSVSREKKERFSLILESASTNQTSMYLCASSQQGAYSYEQYFGPGTRLTVT.

CDR3 region: CASRGTGGHYGYTF. The CDR3 nucleotides are TGTGCCAGCAGGGGGACAGGGGGCCACTATGGCTACACCTTC. The chain couples TRBV2 to TRBJ1-2; TRBD1 matches 12 bases. The V gene's germline CDR1 is SNHLY and CDR2 FYNNEI. Trimming at V came to 6 bases and at J to 3 bases, leaving 2 bases not matched to a gene. The CDR3 has 14 amino acids.

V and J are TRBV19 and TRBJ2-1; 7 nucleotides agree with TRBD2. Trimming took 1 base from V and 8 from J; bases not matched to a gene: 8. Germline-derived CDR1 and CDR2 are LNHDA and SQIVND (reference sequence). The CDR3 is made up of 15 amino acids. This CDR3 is CASSIAKAGNHEQFF. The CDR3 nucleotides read TGTGCCAGTAGTATAGCTAAAGCGGGGAATCATGAGCAGTTCTTC.

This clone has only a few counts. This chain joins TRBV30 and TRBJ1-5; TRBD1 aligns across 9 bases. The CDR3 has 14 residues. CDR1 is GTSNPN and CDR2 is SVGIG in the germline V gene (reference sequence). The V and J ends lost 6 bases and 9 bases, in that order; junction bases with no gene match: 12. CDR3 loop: CACSPGQGVRPQHF. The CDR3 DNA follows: TGTGCCTGTTCGCCGGGACAGGGAGTGAGGCCCCAGCATTTT. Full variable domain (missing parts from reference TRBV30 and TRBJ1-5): SQTIHQWPATLVQPVGSPLSLECTVEGTSNPNLYWYRQAAGRGLQLLFYSVGIGQISSEVPQNLSASRPQDRQFILSSKKLLLSDSGFYLCACSPGQGVRPQHFGDGTRLSIL.

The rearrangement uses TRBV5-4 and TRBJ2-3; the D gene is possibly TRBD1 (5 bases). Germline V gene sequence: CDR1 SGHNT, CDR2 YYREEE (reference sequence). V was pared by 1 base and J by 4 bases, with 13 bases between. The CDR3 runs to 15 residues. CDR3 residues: CASSLRGYEADTQYF. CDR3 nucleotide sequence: TGTGCCAGCAGCTTGAGGGGCTACGAGGCAGATACGCAGTATTTT.

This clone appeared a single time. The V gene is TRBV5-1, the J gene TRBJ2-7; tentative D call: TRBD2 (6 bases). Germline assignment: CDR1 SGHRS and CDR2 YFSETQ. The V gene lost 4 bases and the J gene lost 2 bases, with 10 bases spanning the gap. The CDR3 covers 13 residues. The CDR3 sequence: CASSRDSTYEQYF. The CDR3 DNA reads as TGCGCCAGCAGCCGGGACTCAACCTACGAGCAGTACTTC.

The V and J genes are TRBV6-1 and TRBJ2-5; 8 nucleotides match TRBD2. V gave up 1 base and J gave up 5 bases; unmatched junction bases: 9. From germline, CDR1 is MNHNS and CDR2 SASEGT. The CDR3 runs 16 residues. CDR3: CASSEGVAGMVETQYF. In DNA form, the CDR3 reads TGTGCCAGCAGTGAAGGGGTAGCGGGAATGGTGGAGACCCAGTACTTC.

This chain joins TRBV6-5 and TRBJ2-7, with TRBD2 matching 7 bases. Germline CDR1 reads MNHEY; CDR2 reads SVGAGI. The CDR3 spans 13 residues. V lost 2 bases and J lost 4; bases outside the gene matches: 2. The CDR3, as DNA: TGTGCCAGCAGTTACGCGGGAGTTTACGAGCAGTACTTC. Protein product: CASSYAGVYEQYF.